This TCR beta chain was recorded in a study of T cell responses to AZD1222 COVID-19 vaccine. Study results and caveats: Targets within unmutated variant regions were reportedly found for nearly half of spike-specific TCRs.

Profiling relied on immunoSEQ multiplex PCR, and the TCRdb table lists in-frame clones only, not all of them. The sample carries some 120,000 clones, around 90% recorded once. Second doses were pooled across both intervals (about 4 or about 12 weeks). About this clone itself: Its antigen remains unidentified.

The CDR3 consists of 18 residues. This sequence originates from an adult who received the AZD1222 COVID-19 vaccine. The genes are TRBV21-1 and TRBJ1-2. TRBV21-1 is an annotated pseudogene. Sample: peripheral blood, taken 28 days after the second AZD1222 dose. The CDR3 reads CASSKFRAAEPTNYGYTF. CDR3 coding DNA: TGTGCCAGCAGCAAATTTAGGGCGGCAGAACCTACTAACTATGGCTACACCTTC.